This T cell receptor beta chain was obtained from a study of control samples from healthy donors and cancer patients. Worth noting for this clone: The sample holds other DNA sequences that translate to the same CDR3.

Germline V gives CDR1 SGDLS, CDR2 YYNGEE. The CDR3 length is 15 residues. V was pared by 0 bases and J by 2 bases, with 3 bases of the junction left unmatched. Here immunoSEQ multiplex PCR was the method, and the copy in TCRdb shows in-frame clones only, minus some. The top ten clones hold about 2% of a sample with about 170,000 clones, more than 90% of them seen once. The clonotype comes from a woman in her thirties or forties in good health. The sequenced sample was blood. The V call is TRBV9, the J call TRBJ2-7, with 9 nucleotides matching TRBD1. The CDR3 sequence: CASSVAGTGTYEQYF. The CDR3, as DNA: TGTGCCAGCAGCGTAGCTGGGACAGGGACCTACGAGCAGTACTTC.